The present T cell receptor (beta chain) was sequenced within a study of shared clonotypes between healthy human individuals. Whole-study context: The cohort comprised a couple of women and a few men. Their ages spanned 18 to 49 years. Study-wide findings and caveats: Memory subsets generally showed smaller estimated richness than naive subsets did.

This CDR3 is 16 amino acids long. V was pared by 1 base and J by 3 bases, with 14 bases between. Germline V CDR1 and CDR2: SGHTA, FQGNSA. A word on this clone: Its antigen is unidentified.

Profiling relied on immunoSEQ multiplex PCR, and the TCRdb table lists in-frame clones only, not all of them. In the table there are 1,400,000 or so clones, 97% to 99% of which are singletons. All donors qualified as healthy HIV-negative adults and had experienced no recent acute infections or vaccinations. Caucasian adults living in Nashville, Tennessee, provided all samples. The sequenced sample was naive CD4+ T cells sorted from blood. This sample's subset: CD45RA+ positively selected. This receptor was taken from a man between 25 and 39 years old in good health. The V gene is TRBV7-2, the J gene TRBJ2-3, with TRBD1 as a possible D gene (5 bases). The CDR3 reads CASSLDRQGGTDTQYF. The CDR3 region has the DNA TGTGCCAGCAGCTTAGATAGGCAGGGTGGGACAGATACGCAGTATTTT.